Following are 11 T cell receptor beta chains from one sample sequenced in a study of cytomegalovirus exposure and HLA in healthy donors. PCR was performed using 60 Vbeta and 13 Jbeta primers. Assay: immunoSEQ multiplex PCR; the TCRdb copy retains only in-frame clones and omits some. The data contain 130,000 or so clones, approximately 87% of them seen just once; the ten biggest clones take up roughly 5.2%. Input material: PBMCs. These receptors were collected from a woman under 40 in good health and CMV-seronegative.

A single count supports this clone. V usage is TRBV5-1 and J usage is TRBJ2-1, with D unclear. CDR3 size: 14 residues. The germline gives CDR1 SGHRS, CDR2 YFSETQ. V gave up 0 bases and J gave up 8 bases, with 12 bases separating them. The CDR3 region has the DNA TGCGCCAGCAGCTTGGGGCTACGCGAGGATGAGCAGTTCTTC. Translation: CASSLGLREDEQFF.

This chain's CDR3 is CASFNWASGSWYNEQFF. The CDR3 region has the DNA TGTGCCAGCTTCAACTGGGCTAGCGGGAGCTGGTACAATGAGCAGTTCTTC. The genes are TRBV7-8 and TRBJ2-1; 10 nucleotides align to TRBD2. The CDR3 has 17 amino acids. Looked up from germline, CDR1 is SGHVS and CDR2 is FQNEAQ. Unmatched junction bases numbered 14, after V lost 8 bases and J lost 4 bases.

The chain is built from TRBV5-6 and TRBJ2-5; TRBD1 agrees at 8 bases. With 4 bases clipped from V and 1 base from J, the junction kept 9 bases outside the gene matches. In germline, CDR1 is SGHDT, CDR2 YYEEEE. The CDR3 spans 16 residues. CDR3 in DNA: TGTGCCAGCAGCCAACGGGGGACAGGCCTCCAAGAGACCCAGTACTTC. Residues: CASSQRGTGLQETQYF.

V gene TRBV11-1 combines with J gene TRBJ1-5; D not resolved. Germline V lookup: CDR1 SGHAT, CDR2 FQDESV (reference sequence). Trimming removed 2 bases at V and 4 bases at J, with 15 bases between. The CDR3 is made up of 16 amino acids. Here the CDR3 reads CASSLIQRRENQPQHF. In DNA, the CDR3 is TGTGCCAGCAGCTTAATTCAAAGGCGGGAAAATCAGCCCCAGCATTTT. Combining the CDR3 with reference TRBV11-1 and TRBJ1-5 gives the whole variable domain EAEVAQSPRYKITEKSQAVAFWCDPISGHATLYWYRQILGQGPELLVQFQDESVVDDSQLPKDRFSAERLKGVDSTLKIQPAELGDSAMYLCASSLIQRRENQPQHFGDGTRLSIL.

The V call is TRBV4-3, the J call TRBJ2-2; TRBD1 matches 8 bases. V lost 1 base to trimming and J lost 7 bases; unmatched junction nucleotides: 11. This CDR3 region has 17 residues. Per germline, CDR1 LGHNA and CDR2 YSLEER. The CDR3 DNA sequence: TGCGCCAGCAGCCAAGGTCTACCGAGACAGGGGTTCGGGGAGCTGTTTTTT. This codes for CASSQGLPRQGFGELFF.

This clone was seen just once. The chain joins TRBV5-1 to TRBJ2-2; 8 bases are shared with TRBD2. Trimming removed 4 bases from V and 1 base from J; junction bases left unmatched: 12. This CDR3 has 18 residues. Germline loops: CDR1 SGHRS, CDR2 YFSETQ. The CDR3 here is CASSPTAGGHMNTGELFF. CDR3 in DNA: TGCGCCAGCAGCCCAACCGCGGGGGGTCATATGAACACCGGGGAGCTGTTTTTT.

This clone was seen just once. The CDR3 region is CASRSRQGNTEAFF. Here the CDR3 DNA reads TGCGCCAGCAGGAGCCGTCAGGGGAACACTGAAGCTTTCTTT. This chain links TRBV5-1 with TRBJ1-1, with D maybe TRBD1 (5 bases). The CDR3 extends over 14 amino acids. Trimming removed 5 bases at V and 1 base at J, with 12 bases between. Per the germline V gene, CDR1 is SGHRS and CDR2 is YFSETQ.

The genes are TRBV6-1 and TRBJ2-7, with TRBD1 identical over 12 bases. The CDR3 runs 15 residues. V shed 0 bases, J shed 6 bases, and the junction held 3 bases outside the gene matches. Germline V lookup: CDR1 MNHNS, CDR2 SASEGT. The CDR3 DNA reads TGTGCCAGCAGTGAAGCGGTGGGACAGGGGGCCGAGCAGTACTTC. Amino acid sequence: CASSEAVGQGAEQYF.

The rearrangement uses TRBV2 and TRBJ1-2, with D unclear. Germline assignment: CDR1 SNHLY and CDR2 FYNNEI. V shed 6 bases and J shed 5 bases, with 25 bases lying between them. The CDR3 is made up of 17 amino acids. The CDR3 DNA sequence: TGTGCCAGCAGGGGCGTTAGTCTAATAGGACTTAATTATGGCTACACCTTC. Amino acid sequence: CASRGVSLIGLNYGYTF.

The CDR3 coding sequence is TGTGCCAGCAGCTTGGCAGGGATTCAAGAGACCCAGTACTTC. It codes for CASSLAGIQETQYF. This sequence joins TRBV5-4 and TRBJ2-5; a weak D match, TRBD1 (5 bases). Between the trimmed V and J ends, which lost 0 bases and 2 bases, there was a span of 8 bases. In germline, CDR1 is SGHNT, CDR2 YYREEE (reference sequence). This CDR3 region has 14 residues.

This clone was picked up a small number of times. This rearrangement joins TRBV9 to TRBJ1-2; TRBD1 matches 10 bases. Germline loops: CDR1 SGDLS, CDR2 YYNGEE. This CDR3 has 16 residues. The V and J ends lost 2 bases and 4 bases, in that order; junction bases with no gene match: 8. The CDR3 sequence is CASSVEGDRGGYGYTF. The CDR3 coding sequence is TGTGCCAGCAGCGTGGAGGGGGACAGGGGAGGCTATGGCTACACCTTC.